The 9 T cell receptor beta chains below come from one sample, sequenced in a study of blood T cells in healthy people across ages. A second PCR, run for about 6 to 11 cycles, used a sample-barcoded 5' primer plus a J-beta primer mix. A single record per CDR3 protein comes from TCRdb applying MiXCR to the 5' RACE reads. This table has more than 1,400,000 distinct CDR3 sequences, approximately 38% appearing once. The sample comprised blood. All receptors derive from a young woman in good health.

The genes are TRBV9 and TRBJ1-2; no clear D gene. CDR1 SGDLS and CDR2 YYNGEE come from the germline V gene. The CDR3 has 13 amino acids. V lost 4 bases and J lost 0, with 7 bases in between. CDR3 amino acids: CASSPSANYGYTF. The DNA of the CDR3 is TGTGCCAGCAGCCCAAGCGCTAACTATGGCTACACCTTC.

This clonotype was recorded a few times. The J gene is TRBJ2-1, the V gene TRBV11-2, with 9 bases aligning to TRBD2. The germline gives CDR1 SGHAT, CDR2 FQNNGV. This CDR3 is built from 15 residues. V was pared by 5 bases and J by 4 bases, with 6 bases of the junction left unmatched. CDR3 coding DNA: TGTGCCAGCAGCCCGGCGGGAGGGGGGTACAATGAGCAGTTCTTC. As protein: CASSPAGGGYNEQFF. The variable domain in full, completed from reference TRBV11-2 and TRBJ2-1, reads EAGVAQSPRYKIIEKRQSVAFWCNPISGHATLYWYQQILGQGPKLLIQFQNNGVVDDSQLPKDRFSAERLKGVDSTLKIQPAKLEDSAVYLCASSPAGGGYNEQFFGPGTRLTVL.

This clonotype was seen ten or more times. The chain is built from TRBV5-5 and TRBJ2-7; 12 nucleotides match TRBD1. CDR1 and CDR2 (germline): SGHKS, YYEKEE (reference sequence). The CDR3 runs 16 residues. The V gene end was trimmed by 0 bases and the J gene end by 2 bases; junction bases not matched to a gene: 3. CDR3 nucleotides: TGTGCCAGCAGCTTGGAAGGGACAGGGGGCACCTACGAGCAGTACTTC. This translates into CASSLEGTGGTYEQYF.

As to this clonotype: At one end the junction does not follow the germline gene, possibly because of a read error. The chain carries TRBV20-1 and TRBJ2-7; 9 bases map to TRBD2. There are 13 residues in the CDR3. In germline, CDR1 is DFQATT, CDR2 SNEGSKA (reference sequence). Written as DNA, the CDR3 is TGCAGTGCAACCGGGACTAGCTCCTACGAGCGGTACTTC. This encodes CSATGTSSYERYF.

The table lists this clonotype with a few counts. The V call is TRBV4-1, the J call TRBJ2-3, with D possibly matching TRBD2 (6 bases). This CDR3 is 15 amino acids long. V was cut by 4 bases and J by 5 bases, with 16 bases left in between. The germline CDR1 and CDR2 sequences are MGHRA and YSYEKL. The CDR3 here is CASSPYGGPLDTQYF. DNA of the CDR3: TGCGCCAGCAGCCCTTACGGGGGACCATTAGATACGCAGTATTTT.

This clonotype was counted only a few times. The V gene is TRBV28, the J gene TRBJ2-5; D uncertain. The better agreement between TRBJ2-7 and the DNA end casts doubt on the J call. The V gene's germline CDR1 is MDHEN and CDR2 SYDVKM. This CDR3 is 12 amino acids long. Written as DNA, the CDR3 is TGTGCCAGTCCCCCGCCCTCCTACGAGCAGTACTTC. Its translation: CASPPPSYEQYF.

As concerns this clonotype: One end of the junction fails to match germline, which may point to a read error. V is TRBV4-2 and J is TRBJ2-7, with 10 positions matching TRBD2. The CDR3 has 16 amino acids. Germline V gene sequence: CDR1 LGHNA, CDR2 YNFKEQ. The CDR3 bases are TGTGCCAGCAGCCGAGCCCAAGGGACTAGCGTCTACAAGCAGTACTTC. Protein sequence: CASSRAQGTSVYKQYF.

The chain combines TRBV6-1 with TRBJ2-1; possibly TRBD1 or TRBD2 for D (5 bases each). The CDR3 sequence is 16 residues long. Trimming stripped 5 bases from V and 2 bases from J, with 16 bases between. Per the germline V gene, CDR1 is MNHNS and CDR2 is SASEGT. The CDR3 is CASSSLWDPAYNEQFF. DNA of the CDR3: TGTGCCAGCAGTTCCCTATGGGACCCCGCCTACAATGAGCAGTTCTTC.

This clonotype has just a few counts. This chain connects TRBV7-2 to TRBJ2-3; D is unresolved. The CDR3 runs 16 residues. V gave up 4 bases and J gave up 7 bases, with 21 bases separating them. Germline CDR1 and CDR2: SGHTA and FQGNSA. The CDR3 nucleotides are TGTGCCAGCAGCTCGGTGTTCAACACCCGTCTTAATACGCAGTATTTT. Its translation: CASSSVFNTRLNTQYF.